Each of the 9 T cell receptor beta chains below was sequenced from the same sample in a study of control samples from healthy donors and cancer patients. Profiled with immunoSEQ multiplex PCR; TCRdb holds only in-frame clones, not every one. The data show roughly 150,000 clones, with approximately 93% seen just once and over 2% held by the top ten. The specimen was blood. Receptors were obtained from a man aged 45-65 years in good health.

This chain connects TRBV5-1 to TRBJ2-6; 8 bases agree with TRBD1. From germline, CDR1 is SGHRS and CDR2 YFSETQ. Unmatched junction bases numbered 6, after V lost 3 bases and J lost 1 base. The CDR3 runs to 17 residues. This chain's CDR3 is CASSWPGQGSGANVLTF. The CDR3 DNA sequence: TGCGCCAGCAGCTGGCCCGGACAGGGATCTGGGGCCAACGTCCTGACTTTC. Filled out from reference TRBV5-1 and TRBJ2-6, the complete variable domain reads KAGVTQTPRYLIKTRGQQVTLSCSPISGHRSVSWYQQTPGQGLQFLFEYFSETQRNKGNFPGRFSGRQFSNSRSEMNVSTLELGDSALYLCASSWPGQGSGANVLTFGAGSRLTVL.

The chain links TRBV4-2 to TRBJ1-1; 7 bases line up with TRBD1. V shed 4 bases and J 0 bases; nucleotides not matched to a gene: 11. The CDR3 runs to 17 residues. CDR1 is LGHNA and CDR2 is YNFKEQ in the germline V gene. As DNA, the CDR3 is TGTGCCAGCAGCCCAAACCTCCAAACAGGGGTGAACACTGAAGCTTTCTTT. Protein sequence: CASSPNLQTGVNTEAFF.

The J gene is TRBJ2-7, the V gene TRBV7-9; D is undetermined. Germline V gene data show CDR1 as SEHNR and CDR2 as FQNEAQ (reference sequence). Trimming took 3 bases from V and 0 from J, leaving 9 bases between them. The CDR3 is made up of 14 amino acids. Here the CDR3 reads CASSLVGFSYEQYF. The CDR3 coding sequence is TGTGCCAGCAGCTTGGTGGGATTCTCCTACGAGCAGTACTTC.

The chain links TRBV29-1 to TRBJ2-3, with a tentative D call TRBD2 (5 bases). CDR3 length equals 10 residues. Germline CDR1 and CDR2: SQVTM and ANQGSEA. In DNA form, the CDR3 reads TGCACCGGGGGCACAGATACGCAGTATTTT. Translation gives CTGGTDTQYF.

CDR3 sequence: CASSGYSGANVLTF. The CDR3 region has the DNA TGTGCCAGCAGTGGTTACTCTGGGGCCAACGTCCTGACTTTC. The chain has TRBV2 and TRBJ2-6; unclear D gene. The CDR3 covers 14 residues. Looked up from germline, CDR1 is SNHLY and CDR2 is FYNNEI. The V end was cut by 4 bases, the J end by 0 bases, with 4 bases between.

The V call is TRBV10-3, the J call TRBJ2-7; TRBD1 or TRBD2 may be the D gene (5 bases each). The CDR3 has 14 residues. Per the germline V gene, CDR1 is ENHRY and CDR2 is SYGVKD. V was cut by 4 bases and J by 0 bases, with 10 bases left in between. In nucleotides, the CDR3 is TGTGCCATCAGTGGGACGGGGCTCTCCTACGAGCAGTACTTC. Translated: CAISGTGLSYEQYF.

This chain links TRBV6-5 with TRBJ2-4, with D perhaps matching TRBD1 (5 bases). The V and J ends lost 0 bases and 3 bases respectively, with 12 bases between them. The germline gives CDR1 MNHEY, CDR2 SVGAGI. The CDR3 runs to 16 residues. The CDR3, as DNA: TGTGCCAGCAGTTACTCTATAGGGGTGGGCAAAAACATTCAGTACTTC. Translated, it gives CASSYSIGVGKNIQYF.

This clone appeared a single time. The chain joins TRBV2 to TRBJ2-1; maybe TRBD2 (5 bases). The CDR3 contains 13 residues. V lost 7 bases and J lost 3, with 10 bases in between. The germline V gene encodes CDR1 SNHLY and CDR2 FYNNEI. The CDR3 spells CASTGLGYNEQFF. The CDR3 DNA reads as TGTGCCAGCACGGGATTGGGCTACAATGAGCAGTTCTTC.

The chain employs TRBV5-1 and TRBJ2-1; tentative D call: TRBD2 (5 bases). There are 16 residues in the CDR3. The V end was cut by 3 bases, the J end by 0 bases, with 13 bases between. Germline CDR1 and CDR2: SGHRS and YFSETQ. The CDR3: CASSSLVGSSYNEQFF. CDR3 sequence (DNA): TGCGCCAGCAGCTCCCTTGTGGGGAGCTCCTACAATGAGCAGTTCTTC. Drawing the rest from reference TRBV5-1 and TRBJ2-1, the complete variable domain is KAGVTQTPRYLIKTRGQQVTLSCSPISGHRSVSWYQQTPGQGLQFLFEYFSETQRNKGNFPGRFSGRQFSNSRSEMNVSTLELGDSALYLCASSSLVGSSYNEQFFGPGTRLTVL.